The 9 T cell receptor beta chains below all came from one sample that was sequenced in a study of blood T cells in healthy people across ages. Using a J-beta primer mix together with a sample-barcoded 5' primer, a second PCR was run for roughly 6 to 11 cycles. MiXCR, applied by TCRdb to the 5' RACE reads, yields one record per CDR3 protein. The table lists around 520,000 distinct CDR3 sequences, roughly a quarter of them singletons. The sample also formed part of further work on T cells of mothers and their children.

The sample taken for sequencing was blood. These TCRs come from a boy younger than 10 in good health.

This chain uses TRBV6-2 or TRBV6-3 with TRBJ1-2; D not resolved. The CDR3 length is 12 residues. Trimming left V 2 bases short and J 3 bases short, with 4 bases between. Germline V gene data show CDR1 as MNHEY and CDR2 as SVGEGT. The CDR3 loop reads CASSYRDYGYTF. CDR3 nucleotide sequence: TGTGCCAGCAGTTACCGGGACTATGGCTACACCTTC.

The chain recombines TRBV2 with TRBJ1-2, with D unclear. Looked up from germline, CDR1 is SNHLY and CDR2 is FYNNEI. The CDR3 sequence is 15 residues long. V was trimmed by 10 bases and J by 1 base, leaving 19 bases between them. The CDR3 reads CATTVIHVGNYGYTF. The CDR3 bases are TGTGCCACCACAGTGATTCACGTTGGTAACTATGGCTACACCTTC.

Ten or more counts support this clonotype. The chain joins TRBV4-3 to TRBJ2-2; weak D call: TRBD1 (6 bases). Germline CDR1 reads LGHNA; CDR2 reads YSLEER. Trimming stripped 6 bases from V and 2 bases from J, with 16 bases between. This CDR3 has 16 residues. The CDR3 protein is CASSRTGTRNTGELFF. Here the CDR3 DNA reads TGCGCCAGCAGTCGGACCGGGACAAGAAACACCGGGGAGCTGTTTTTT.

The chain is built from TRBV7-9 and TRBJ2-5, with TRBD1 identical over 7 bases. Germline V lookup: CDR1 SEHNR, CDR2 FQNEAQ (reference sequence). CDR3 length: 15 residues. V was clipped by 3 bases and J by 4 bases; unmatched bases: 8. The CDR3 DNA sequence: TGTGCCAGCAGCTTTCGGGGCAGGGGGACAGAGACCCAGTACTTC. This sequence encodes CASSFRGRGTETQYF.

The CDR3 is CASSYSAGTGDNQPQHF. DNA of the CDR3: TGTGCCAGCAGCTACTCAGCCGGGACAGGGGACAATCAGCCCCAGCATTTT. The V call is TRBV5-5, the J call TRBJ1-5, with TRBD1 identical over 10 bases. CDR1 is SGHKS and CDR2 is YYEKEE in the germline V gene (reference sequence). The V and J ends lost 3 bases and 3 bases, in that order; junction bases with no gene match: 9. The CDR3 loop spans 17 amino acids.

For the CDR3, the DNA is TGTGCCAGCAGTCCCGCCGCACAGGGGACCGGGGAGCTGTTTTTT. Translation: CASSPAAQGTGELFF. The chain carries TRBV6-5 and TRBJ2-2, with 7 bases lining up with TRBD1. Trimming took 5 bases from V and 5 from J; bases not matched to a gene: 8. The germline CDR1 and CDR2 sequences are MNHEY and SVGAGI. The CDR3 has 15 residues.

The chain has TRBV6-1 and TRBJ2-7; D is perhaps TRBD2 (6 bases). This CDR3 has 15 residues. V was shortened by 7 bases and J by 2 bases, with 18 bases between the two germline ends. Germline V lookup: CDR1 MNHNS, CDR2 SASEGT. CDR3 nucleotide sequence: TGTGCCAGCAAAAGGGAGGCAGGGAATCCCTACGAGCAGTACTTC. Its translation: CASKREAGNPYEQYF.

This clonotype was detected only a few times. The chain is built from TRBV10-3 and TRBJ2-2; no firm D call. The CDR3 has 14 residues. Per the germline V gene, CDR1 is ENHRY and CDR2 is SYGVKD. The V end lost 4 bases, the J end lost 1 base, and 7 bases lay between the germline ends. The CDR3 sequence is CAISASENTGELFF. DNA for the CDR3: TGTGCCATCAGTGCTTCCGAGAACACCGGGGAGCTGTTTTTT.

The J gene is TRBJ2-7, the V gene TRBV7-2, with 7 bases aligning to TRBD1. Germline V gene lookup returns CDR1 SGHTA and CDR2 FQGNSA. Trimming took 4 bases from V and 6 from J; bases not matched to a gene: 12. The length of the CDR3 is 15 residues. CDR3 sequence reads: CTSSSGDREGSEQYF. The CDR3, as DNA: TGTACCAGCAGCTCCGGAGACAGGGAAGGGAGCGAGCAGTACTTC.